The 27 T cell receptor beta chains below all came from one sample that was sequenced in a study of CD8+ T cells in alopecia areata. cDNA reverse transcribed from extracted RNA served as the sequencing template. The method was immunoSEQ multiplex PCR; TCRdb's version includes in-frame clones alone and lacks a portion of them. The data hold a few hundred thousand clones, with 35% to 40% observed a single time. As to treatment: oral pan-JAK inhibitor, 5-10 mg twice daily. The specimen was CD4+ T cells sorted from blood, collected at roughly week 30, from a patient treated with tofacitinib. The source of these receptors is a human donor with alopecia areata.

The V call is TRBV5-6, the J call TRBJ1-2; TRBD1 agrees at 8 bases. Germline values: CDR1 SGHDT, CDR2 YYEEEE. The CDR3 runs to 14 residues. V gave up 4 bases and J gave up 7 bases; unmatched junction bases: 9. The DNA for the CDR3 is TGTGCCAGCAGCCGAGAACGGACAGGGATTGGCTACACCTTC. Translation: CASSRERTGIGYTF.

This clone was detected only once. This chain uses TRBV5-1 with TRBJ2-7; 8 nucleotides align to TRBD2. The V gene's germline CDR1 is SGHRS and CDR2 YFSETQ. The CDR3 totals 17 residues. Trimming took 4 bases from V and 7 from J; bases not matched to a gene: 19. CDR3 sequence: CASSRSSGTREPWEQYF. CDR3 nucleotides: TGCGCCAGCAGCCGATCTAGTGGGACTAGAGAACCGTGGGAGCAGTACTTC.

This clone was detected a few times. The chain combines TRBV2 with TRBJ1-3, with 7 bases identical to TRBD1. The trim removed 7 bases at V and 0 bases at J, leaving 3 bases unmatched. Germline CDR1 SNHLY, CDR2 FYNNEI. The CDR3 spans 14 residues. CDR3 nucleotides: TGTGCCAGCACGACAGGGAACTCTGGAAACACCATATATTTT. This translates into CASTTGNSGNTIYF.

The chain is built from TRBV7-6 and TRBJ2-2, with D hard to call. V was clipped by 2 bases and J by 2 bases, with 27 bases between them. CDR1 SGHVS and CDR2 FNYEAQ come from the germline V gene. The CDR3 covers 21 residues. This CDR3 reads CASSLKAPPGPELPNTGELFF. CDR3 nucleotide sequence: TGTGCCAGCAGCTTAAAAGCCCCCCCAGGTCCGGAGCTCCCCAACACCGGGGAGCTGTTTTTT.

This clone was seen more than once but under ten times. The rearrangement joins TRBV7-9 to TRBJ2-7; D ambiguous. Germline CDR1 reads SEHNR; CDR2 reads FQNEAQ (reference sequence). V lost 5 bases to trimming and J lost 2 bases, with 16 bases between them. The length of the CDR3 is 15 residues. The CDR3 nucleotides read TGTGCCAGCAGCGTAACTGGGCCCCTTCCCTACGAGCAGTACTTC. Encoded protein: CASSVTGPLPYEQYF. The whole variable domain, filled in from reference TRBV7-9 and TRBJ2-7, reads DTGVSQNPRHKITKRGQNVTFRCDPISEHNRLYWYRQTLGQGPEFLTYFQNEAQLEKSRLLSDRFSAERPKGSFSTLEIQRTEQGDSAMYLCASSVTGPLPYEQYFGPGTRLTVT.

The rearrangement uses TRBV6-5 and TRBJ1-1; D unclear. The CDR3 sequence is 15 residues long. V was cut by 0 bases and J by 2 bases, with 10 bases left in between. The germline V gene has CDR1 MNHEY and CDR2 SVGAGI. The CDR3 DNA reads TGTGCCAGCAGTTACTCGATGGGCCTTAACACTGAAGCTTTCTTT. Protein product: CASSYSMGLNTEAFF.

The chain uses TRBV5-4 and TRBJ2-1, with 9 bases matching TRBD1. V gave up 3 bases and J gave up 1 base; unmatched junction bases: 5. There are 16 residues in the CDR3. Per the germline V gene, CDR1 is SGHNT and CDR2 is YYREEE (reference sequence). CDR3 loop: CASSSQGARSYNEQFF. CDR3 nucleotide sequence: TGTGCCAGCAGCTCACAGGGGGCTCGGTCCTACAATGAGCAGTTCTTC.

This clone was seen a few times. The J gene is TRBJ2-5, the V gene TRBV5-1; D is ambiguous. Looked up from germline, CDR1 is SGHRS and CDR2 is YFSETQ. Trimming removed 7 bases at V and 4 bases at J, with 14 bases between. The CDR3 loop spans 13 amino acids. The CDR3 DNA follows: TGCGCCAGCTACCCGGCGGTAGGAGAGACCCAGTACTTC. Protein: CASYPAVGETQYF.

The chain has TRBV18 and TRBJ1-5, with D uncertain. The CDR3 length is 13 residues. Looked up from germline, CDR1 is KGHSH and CDR2 is LQKENI. With 2 bases removed from V and 7 bases from J, the gap between germline ends came to 9 bases. In DNA form, the CDR3 reads TGTGCCAGCTCACCAGAAGGCGACCAGCCCCAGCATTTT. Translating gives CASSPEGDQPQHF.

The rearrangement uses TRBV4-2 and TRBJ2-1; 7 nucleotides match TRBD2. Looked up from germline, CDR1 is LGHNA and CDR2 is YNFKEQ. CDR3 size: 17 residues. The ends lost 0 bases at V and 2 bases at J; junction bases unmatched: 7. CDR3: CASSQDGTGGPYNEQFF. The CDR3 DNA reads as TGTGCCAGCAGCCAAGATGGAACGGGGGGACCCTACAATGAGCAGTTCTTC.

The genes are TRBV7-9 and TRBJ1-2, with D hard to call. The CDR3 contains 13 residues. V was trimmed by 1 base and J by 2 bases, leaving 5 bases between them. The germline gives CDR1 SEHNR, CDR2 FQNEAQ (reference sequence). CDR3 sequence: CASSLVRNYGYTF. In DNA form, the CDR3 reads TGTGCCAGCAGCTTAGTCAGGAACTATGGCTACACCTTC.

This clone was observed a few times. The chain couples TRBV29-1 to TRBJ2-7; 8 positions agree with TRBD2. V gave up 3 bases and J gave up 3 bases; unmatched junction bases: 10. Germline CDR1 reads SQVTM; CDR2 reads ANQGSEA. The CDR3 has 15 residues. Here the CDR3 DNA reads TGCAGCGTTGAGAACAAGCGGGAGAGAATCTACGAGCAGTACTTC. Residues: CSVENKRERIYEQYF.

The chain employs TRBV5-1 and TRBJ2-7, with 7 nucleotides matching TRBD1. Germline lookup yields CDR1 SGHRS and CDR2 YFSETQ. The trim removed 3 bases at V and 4 bases at J, leaving 10 bases unmatched. The CDR3 has 15 residues. The CDR3 DNA sequence: TGCGCCAGCAGCTCGTCCGGGACAGTTCTTTACGAGCAGTACTTC. It is translated as CASSSSGTVLYEQYF.

J is TRBJ1-1 and V is TRBV7-9, with TRBD1 identical over 9 bases. V lost 4 bases and J lost 8; bases outside the gene matches: 8. The V gene's germline CDR1 is SEHNR and CDR2 FQNEAQ (reference sequence). CDR3 length: 14 residues. CDR3 nucleotide sequence: TGTGCCAGCAGCTCAGGGACAGGGACTTTAGAAGCTTTCTTT. Translating gives CASSSGTGTLEAFF.

This chain connects TRBV7-9 to TRBJ1-1; D uncertain. CDR1 SEHNR and CDR2 FQNEAQ come from the germline V gene (reference sequence). This CDR3 contains 13 residues. Trimming took off 7 bases at V and 1 base at J, with 10 bases between the two ends. The CDR3 region has the DNA TGTGCCAGCACCGGAGACAAGAACACTGAAGCTTTCTTT. Protein sequence: CASTGDKNTEAFF.

This chain uses TRBV6-6 with TRBJ2-3; D unresolved. Trimming left V 2 bases short and J 5 bases short, with 8 bases between. Germline CDR1 is MNHNY and CDR2 is SVGAGI (reference sequence). The CDR3 loop spans 13 amino acids. CDR3 nucleotide sequence: TGTGCCAGCAGTTACGGAGCCGGAGATACGCAGTATTTT. It encodes CASSYGAGDTQYF.

This clone appeared many times. The chain carries TRBV5-4 and TRBJ2-1, with a weak D call TRBD1 (6 bases). The CDR3 is 15 residues long. Germline V CDR1 and CDR2: SGHNT, YYREEE (reference sequence). The V gene lost 0 bases and the J gene lost 7 bases, with 14 bases spanning the gap. CDR3 nucleotides: TGTGCCAGCAGCTTGGAGAGGGGGACCCTGAATGAGCAGTTCTTC. Its protein product is CASSLERGTLNEQFF. The full variable domain, with the rest looked up from reference TRBV5-4 and TRBJ2-1, is ETGVTQSPTHLIKTRGQQVTLRCSSQSGHNTVSWYQQALGQGPQFIFQYYREEENGRGNFPPRFSGLQFPNYSSELNVNALELDDSALYLCASSLERGTLNEQFFGPGTRLTVL.

This clone was detected only a few times. The rearrangement uses TRBV6-6 and TRBJ1-4, with no clear D. Germline V gene sequence: CDR1 MNHNY, CDR2 SVGAGI (reference sequence). This CDR3 has 13 amino acids. Trimming took 8 bases from V and 7 from J, leaving 14 bases between them. The CDR3 DNA reads as TGTGCCAGCGGGCCTCTGCCGAGTGAAAAACTGTTTTTT. As protein: CASGPLPSEKLFF.

This clone was seen a handful of times. CDR3 DNA sequence: TGTGCCAGCAGTTTCGGACAGGGGCGAGACTATGGCTACACCTTC. Its translation is CASSFGQGRDYGYTF. The J gene is TRBJ1-2, the V gene TRBV27; 9 bases match TRBD1. Germline V gene sequence: CDR1 MNHEY, CDR2 SMNVEV (reference sequence). V trimming: 3 bases; J trimming: 3 bases; junction bases outside the gene matches: 5. This CDR3 is 15 amino acids long.

This clone showed up just a few times. This chain connects TRBV5-1 to TRBJ2-3, with D perhaps matching TRBD1 (6 bases). The germline CDR1 and CDR2 sequences are SGHRS and YFSETQ. The CDR3 contains 15 residues. Trimming left V 4 bases short and J 0 bases short, with 12 bases between. CDR3 nucleotides: TGCGCCAGCAGCAGGACAGCTACAAGCACAGATACGCAGTATTTT. This gives the protein CASSRTATSTDTQYF.

J is TRBJ2-3 and V is TRBV5-4; 7 bases line up with TRBD2. J lost 0 bases, V lost 4 bases, and 8 bases had no gene match. CDR3 size: 16 residues. Germline CDR1 SGHNT, CDR2 YYREEE (reference sequence). The CDR3 sequence is CASSGGPSGSTDTQYF. The CDR3 DNA sequence: TGTGCCAGCAGCGGTGGGCCTAGCGGTAGCACAGATACGCAGTATTTT.

This clone was found many times. The rearrangement uses TRBV2 and TRBJ1-2; D gene uncertain. This CDR3 spans 11 amino acids. From germline, CDR1 is SNHLY and CDR2 FYNNEI. V gave up 7 bases and J gave up 1 base, with 4 bases separating them. CDR3 protein: CASTINYGYTF. CDR3 nucleotides: TGTGCCAGCACGATTAACTATGGCTACACCTTC.

V and J are TRBV19 and TRBJ2-3, with D perhaps matching TRBD2 (6 bases). Per germline, CDR1 LNHDA and CDR2 SQIVND (reference sequence). This CDR3 has 14 residues. Between the trimmed V and J ends, which lost 6 bases and 2 bases, there was a span of 12 bases. The CDR3 here is CASRRTKITDTQYF. CDR3 nucleotides: TGTGCCAGTAGACGGACTAAGATCACAGATACGCAGTATTTT.

The table lists this clone with a few counts. This chain uses TRBV5-6 with TRBJ2-5; TRBD2 is a possible D gene (6 bases). The V and J ends lost 5 bases and 2 bases respectively, with 10 bases between them. The CDR3 consists of 13 residues. Germline-derived CDR1 and CDR2 are SGHDT and YYEEEE. Here the CDR3 reads CASSRERQETQYF. The CDR3 nucleotides are TGTGCCAGCAGTCGGGAGAGACAAGAGACCCAGTACTTC.

This chain connects TRBV30 to TRBJ1-1, with D perhaps matching TRBD1 (6 bases). V lost 3 bases and J 1 base, leaving 12 bases between the germline ends. The CDR3 contains 14 residues. Germline loops: CDR1 GTSNPN, CDR2 SVGIG (reference sequence). The DNA for the CDR3 is TGTGCCTGGAGGCTGGGACAATGGAACACTGAAGCTTTCTTT. Translating gives CAWRLGQWNTEAFF.

The chain uses TRBV6-6 and TRBJ1-1, with 8 bases fitting TRBD1. With 5 bases clipped from V and 5 bases from J, the junction kept 7 bases outside the gene matches. Germline lookup yields CDR1 MNHNY and CDR2 SVGAGI (reference sequence). This CDR3 spans 14 amino acids. The CDR3 DNA sequence: TGTGCCAGCAGTCATGGACAGGGCGGGACTGAAGCTTTCTTT. It encodes CASSHGQGGTEAFF.

J is TRBJ1-1 and V is TRBV10-3; perhaps TRBD1 as D (5 bases). CDR1 and CDR2 (germline): ENHRY, SYGVKD. The V gene lost 3 bases and the J gene lost 9 bases, with 11 bases spanning the gap. This CDR3 spans 12 amino acids. The CDR3 loop reads CAISERGEKAFF. CDR3 nucleotide sequence: TGTGCCATCAGTGAACGAGGGGAGAAAGCTTTCTTT.